These 13 T cell receptor beta chains came from one sample sequenced in a study of cytotoxic CD8 clonotypes in ibrutinib-treated CLL. Clones were sequenced by immunoSEQ multiplex PCR, and TCRdb holds only the in-frame ones, with some missing. This sample has some 23,000 clones; over 65% occur once, and the top ten carry less than 60%. The sample here was PBMCs, taken after 12 months of ibrutinib treatment. The receptor set was obtained from a human donor with chronic lymphocytic leukemia.

This rearrangement joins TRBV28 to TRBJ1-6; tentatively, D is TRBD1 (5 bases). Germline CDR1 reads MDHEN; CDR2 reads SYDVKM. The ends were cut back, 2 bases at V and 10 bases at J, with 12 bases in the middle. This CDR3 spans 14 amino acids. CDR3 residues: CASSLRRGQSPLHF. CDR3 DNA: TGTGCCAGCAGTTTACGTCGGGGCCAGTCACCCCTCCACTTT.

The rearrangement uses TRBV2 and TRBJ1-2; D gene ambiguous. The V and J ends lost 3 bases and 4 bases respectively, with 12 bases between them. The germline V gene has CDR1 SNHLY and CDR2 FYNNEI. This CDR3 spans 14 amino acids. CDR3 bases: TGTGCCAGCAGTGATGAACCGCAAGTCTATGGCTACACCTTC. Translating it yields CASSDEPQVYGYTF.

The chain is built from TRBV5-4 and TRBJ2-3, with 15 bases identical to TRBD2. V was clipped by 4 bases and J by 0 bases; unmatched bases: 9. The CDR3 contains 19 residues. Germline CDR1 reads SGHNT; CDR2 reads YYREEE (reference sequence). CDR3 DNA: TGTGCCAGCAGCACGGGACTAGCGGGGGGCTTAACTAGCACAGATACGCAGTATTTT. This sequence encodes CASSTGLAGGLTSTDTQYF.

This chain joins TRBV11-2 and TRBJ1-2; 7 bases line up with TRBD1. CDR1 is SGHAT, CDR2 FQNNGV, per germline. V gave up 5 bases and J gave up 3 bases; unmatched junction bases: 3. The CDR3 sequence is 13 residues long. The CDR3 protein is CASSQDRYYGYTF. CDR3 sequence (DNA): TGTGCCAGCAGCCAGGACAGGTACTATGGCTACACCTTC.

The chain is built from TRBV2 and TRBJ2-3, with D unclear. CDR3 length: 15 amino acids. Germline assignment: CDR1 SNHLY and CDR2 FYNNEI. V was shortened by 4 bases and J by 2 bases, with 13 bases between the two germline ends. In nucleotides, the CDR3 is TGTGCCAGCAGTGGTCCTCTCCTTTCCACAGATACGCAGTATTTT. This codes for CASSGPLLSTDTQYF.

This clone has just a few counts. The CDR3 spells CASTSDSPNYGYTF. The CDR3 DNA follows: TGTGCCAGTACCTCCGACAGCCCGAACTATGGCTACACCTTC. V and J are TRBV19 and TRBJ1-2; maybe TRBD1 (5 bases). The CDR3 runs to 14 residues. V lost 7 bases and J lost 2, with 14 bases in between. The germline V gene encodes CDR1 LNHDA and CDR2 SQIVND (reference sequence).

This sequence joins TRBV2 and TRBJ2-5; TRBD2 is a possible D gene (6 bases). The CDR3 extends over 14 amino acids. The germline V and J ends were trimmed by 4 bases and 2 bases, with 11 bases remaining between them. Germline CDR1 is SNHLY and CDR2 is FYNNEI. DNA of the CDR3: TGTGCCAGCAGTGCCCTGACTAGACAAGAGACCCAGTACTTC. This sequence encodes CASSALTRQETQYF.

V is TRBV6-5 and J is TRBJ1-3, with D uncertain. The germline V gene encodes CDR1 MNHEY and CDR2 SVGAGI. The CDR3 runs 14 residues. Trimming left V 0 bases short and J 4 bases short, with 7 bases between. Here the CDR3 DNA reads TGTGCCAGCAGTTACTCGGGTTACGGAAACACCATATATTTT. Translation: CASSYSGYGNTIYF.

The chain couples TRBV18 to TRBJ2-5; D is uncertain. Germline CDR1 KGHSH, CDR2 LQKENI. V was clipped by 3 bases and J by 3 bases, with 8 bases between them. The CDR3 is 13 amino acids. The CDR3 region has the DNA TGTGCCAGCTCACCTGCGACGGAAGAGACCCAGTACTTC. Its protein product is CASSPATEETQYF.

CDR3 DNA: TGTGCCACCAGCAGAGCACGGGGCGTCGGCTCTGGAAACACCATATATTTT. Its translation is CATSRARGVGSGNTIYF. The chain links TRBV15 to TRBJ1-3; a possible D gene is TRBD1 (5 bases). The V gene's germline CDR1 is LNHNV and CDR2 YYDKDF (reference sequence). The V and J ends lost 1 base and 0 bases respectively, with 13 bases between them. This CDR3 has 17 amino acids.

The chain couples TRBV5-1 to TRBJ1-1, with no clear D. Per the germline V gene, CDR1 is SGHRS and CDR2 is YFSETQ. V lost 5 bases and J 4 bases, leaving 12 bases between the germline ends. The CDR3 extends over 13 amino acids. Written as DNA, the CDR3 is TGCGCCAGCAGTTCCAAGGAGGGCACTGAAGCTTTCTTT. Translation: CASSSKEGTEAFF. The whole variable domain, remainder taken from reference TRBV5-1 and TRBJ1-1, is KAGVTQTPRYLIKTRGQQVTLSCSPISGHRSVSWYQQTPGQGLQFLFEYFSETQRNKGNFPGRFSGRQFSNSRSEMNVSTLELGDSALYLCASSSKEGTEAFFGQGTRLTVV.

The V and J genes are TRBV28 and TRBJ1-2, with D unclear. Germline V gene sequence: CDR1 MDHEN, CDR2 SYDVKM. The CDR3 consists of 13 residues. V shed 3 bases and J shed 4 bases, with 9 bases lying between them. Here the CDR3 reads CASSLGRSYGYTF. Here the CDR3 DNA reads TGTGCCAGCAGTTTGGGCAGAAGCTATGGCTACACCTTC.

V is TRBV28 and J is TRBJ2-7; 7 bases are a match to TRBD2. Germline values: CDR1 MDHEN, CDR2 SYDVKM. J gave up 4 bases and V 5 bases, and 8 bases lay outside the gene matches. The CDR3 spans 14 residues. The CDR3 region is CASSRLAHRYEQYF. As DNA, the CDR3 is TGTGCCAGCAGTAGACTAGCCCACAGATACGAGCAGTACTTC.